A selection of T cell receptor beta chains follows, all from one sample in a study of blood T cell repertoires in COVID-19. Profiled with immunoSEQ multiplex PCR; TCRdb holds only in-frame clones, not every one. The data contain 120,000 to 150,000 clones, around four fifths of them singletons. What was sequenced was peripheral blood. Receptor source: a woman aged 40 to 49 with active or convalescent COVID-19. Both conserved end residues are part of each CDR3. A D gene is named only where the DNA matches it firmly. The size of a clone is reported for some rows only, either as once, few or many, or as a class for expanded clones.

j_gene: TRBJ2-2
abundance: -
d_gene: TRBD2
v_gene: TRBV27
CDR3aa: CASGSGRAVGTGELFF
CDR3nt: TGTGCCAGCGGCAGCGGGAGGGCCGTGGGCACCGGGGAGCTGTTTTTT

j_gene: TRBJ1-2
abundance: -
d_gene: TRBD1
v_gene: TRBV24-1
CDR3aa: CATSVRGTGADSGYGYTF
CDR3nt: TGTGCCACCAGTGTTAGGGGGACAGGAGCCGACAGCGGGTATGGCTACACCTTC

j_gene: TRBJ1-5
abundance: -
d_gene: -
v_gene: TRBV28
CDR3aa: CAGGQVNQPQHF
CDR3nt: TGTGCCGGGGGACAAGTCAATCAGCCCCAGCATTTT

j_gene: TRBJ1-5
abundance: -
d_gene: -
v_gene: TRBV18
CDR3aa: CASSPGGGNQPQHF
CDR3nt: TGTGCCAGCTCACCGGGGGGAGGCAATCAGCCCCAGCATTTT

j_gene: TRBJ1-5
abundance: -
d_gene: -
v_gene: TRBV6-6
CDR3aa: CASTRGTNQPQHF
CDR3nt: TGTGCCAGCACCAGGGGCACCAATCAGCCCCAGCATTTT

j_gene: TRBJ2-1
abundance: -
d_gene: TRBD2
v_gene: TRBV7-2
CDR3aa: CASSLTGLAANEQFF
CDR3nt: TGTGCCAGCAGCTTAACGGGACTAGCGGCCAATGAGCAGTTCTTC

j_gene: TRBJ2-7
abundance: -
d_gene: TRBD2
v_gene: TRBV6-5
CDR3aa: CASISGGGEQYF
CDR3nt: TGTGCCAGCATAAGTGGGGGGGGCGAGCAGTACTTC

j_gene: TRBJ1-1
abundance: -
d_gene: -
v_gene: TRBV28
CDR3aa: CASSPYRVSQAFF
CDR3nt: TGTGCCAGCAGTCCTTACAGGGTCTCTCAAGCTTTCTTT

j_gene: TRBJ1-3
abundance: -
d_gene: -
v_gene: TRBV29-1
CDR3aa: CSGFQGGGNTIYF
CDR3nt: TGCAGCGGTTTTCAGGGAGGTGGAAACACCATATATTTT

j_gene: TRBJ2-7
abundance: -
d_gene: -
v_gene: TRBV7-2
CDR3aa: CASSLSGSFAYEQYF
CDR3nt: TGTGCCAGCAGCCTGAGCGGGTCCTTTGCCTACGAGCAGTACTTC

j_gene: TRBJ2-2
abundance: -
d_gene: -
v_gene: TRBV5-1
CDR3aa: CASSLASGSSTGELFF
CDR3nt: TGCGCCAGCAGCTTGGCCAGTGGCTCTTCCACCGGGGAGCTGTTTTTT

j_gene: TRBJ2-2
abundance: -
d_gene: -
v_gene: TRBV19
CDR3aa: CASIYREASTGELFF
CDR3nt: TGTGCCAGTATCTACAGGGAAGCCAGCACCGGGGAGCTGTTTTTT

j_gene: TRBJ1-2
abundance: once
d_gene: -
v_gene: TRBV28
CDR3aa: CASSLGAGYRGRGYTF
CDR3nt: TGTGCCAGCAGTTTGGGGGCAGGGTATCGAGGCAGAGGCTACACCTTC

j_gene: TRBJ2-3
abundance: once
d_gene: -
v_gene: TRBV5-1
CDR3aa: CASSPAGGSLQADTQYF
CDR3nt: TGCGCCAGCAGCCCCGCCGGGGGAAGCCTCCAAGCAGATACGCAGTATTTT

j_gene: TRBJ2-2
abundance: -
d_gene: -
v_gene: TRBV6-2/TRBV6-3
CDR3aa: CASSYGSPHTGELFF
CDR3nt: TGTGCCAGCAGTTACGGGAGCCCGCACACCGGGGAGCTGTTTTTT

j_gene: TRBJ1-2
abundance: once
d_gene: TRBD1
v_gene: TRBV19
CDR3aa: CASTVQRAQGARYGYTF
CDR3nt: TGTGCCAGTACTGTACAAAGGGCTCAGGGGGCGCGATATGGCTACACCTTC

j_gene: TRBJ2-3
abundance: -
d_gene: TRBD2
v_gene: TRBV7-2
CDR3aa: CASSQTSGGSSSTDTQYF
CDR3nt: TGTGCCAGCAGCCAGACTAGCGGGGGGTCGTCTAGCACAGATACGCAGTATTTT